The 15 T cell receptor beta chains presented below share a single source sample, sequenced in a study of T cell repertoires in cytomegalovirus infection (dated by TCRdb to the late 2010s). The reads were generated on an Illumina HiSeq 1500. TCRdb reprocessed the public reads (quality trimming at Q25 with fastp, clone calling with MiXCR) and kept in-frame beta chains. Merged by CDR3 protein, the rows form single entries marked with the most common genes and DNA. The sample yields around 500,000 distinct CDR3 sequences; under 55% were counted once. Of the sample, around 44% is held by the ten largest clones. The antigens of these receptors remain unknown. This sample's treatment or condition label indicates: in vitro stimulation with specific CMV peptide epitopes to enrich CMV-specific T cells. The material was cultured PBMCs, obtained from culture after CMV antigen stimulation. The source of these receptors is a human donor in good health (CMV status not recorded). Some clones in this sample may be carry-over from other donors' samples.

The chain is built from TRBV12-3 or TRBV12-4 and TRBJ2-7; 9 bases fit TRBD2. J lost 2 bases, V lost 5 bases, and 7 bases had no gene match. The CDR3 extends over 15 amino acids. CDR3 residues: CASSKGLAHTYEQYF. CDR3 coding DNA: TGTGCCAGCAGTAAGGGACTAGCACATACCTACGAGCAGTACTTC.

The chain couples TRBV7-2 to TRBJ2-7, with D perhaps TRBD1 (6 bases). V lost 1 base and J 2 bases, leaving 12 bases between the germline ends. CDR3 length: 15 residues. Germline CDR1 is SGHTA and CDR2 is FQGNSA. The CDR3 protein is CASSLGQGSTYEQYF. CDR3 sequence (DNA): TGTGCCAGCAGCTTAGGGCAGGGGAGTACCTACGAGCAGTACTTC.

The J gene is TRBJ2-7, the V gene TRBV7-9; 8 bases fit TRBD2. The CDR3 spans 17 residues. Germline loops: CDR1 SEHNR, CDR2 FQNEAQ (reference sequence). V was clipped by 5 bases and J by 3 bases; unmatched bases: 15. The CDR3 loop reads CASSPAGDRGPLYEQYF. The CDR3 region has the DNA TGTGCCAGCAGCCCAGCGGGGGATCGGGGGCCCCTCTACGAGCAGTACTTC.

The chain couples TRBV6-2 or TRBV6-3 to TRBJ2-1, with TRBD2 matching over 8 bases. Trimming at V came to 6 bases and at J to 8 bases, leaving 9 bases not matched to a gene. CDR1 and CDR2 (germline): MNHEY, SVGEGT. This CDR3 comprises 14 residues. CDR3 DNA sequence: TGTGCCAGCAGCGAAGCGGGAGCGGTCGATGAGCAGTTCTTC. This translates into CASSEAGAVDEQFF.

The J gene is TRBJ1-5, the V gene TRBV19; 10 bases are shared with TRBD1. The trim removed 11 bases at V and 6 bases at J, leaving 13 bases unmatched. In germline, CDR1 is LNHDA, CDR2 SQIVND (reference sequence). This CDR3 has 15 amino acids. The CDR3 sequence is CAASPRTGGTQPQHF. CDR3 DNA: TGTGCCGCAAGTCCCAGGACAGGGGGGACTCAGCCCCAGCATTTT.

This clonotype was observed at least ten times. The genes are TRBV7-2 and TRBJ1-2; TRBD1 matches at 8 bases. V gave up 5 bases and J gave up 7 bases; unmatched junction bases: 6. CDR1 and CDR2 from the germline V gene are SGHTA and FQGNSA. The CDR3 is made up of 13 amino acids. CDR3 amino acids: CASSPGQGSGYTF. The CDR3 nucleotides are TGTGCCAGCAGCCCCGGACAGGGCTCTGGCTACACCTTC.

This clonotype was found many times. The chain is built from TRBV7-2 and TRBJ2-7; weak D call: TRBD1 (6 bases). Germline V lookup: CDR1 SGHTA, CDR2 FQGNSA. The CDR3 spans 17 residues. V lost 0 bases to trimming and J lost 1 base, with 16 bases between them. The CDR3 protein is CASSLAPTGSLSYEQYF. CDR3 nucleotides: TGTGCCAGCAGCTTAGCCCCCACAGGGTCCCTTTCCTACGAGCAGTACTTC.

This clonotype was observed a few times. V gene TRBV19 combines with J gene TRBJ1-1; no firm D call. V was cut by 4 bases and J by 4 bases, with 16 bases left in between. This CDR3 has 15 amino acids. Germline V gene data show CDR1 as LNHDA and CDR2 as SQIVND (reference sequence). CDR3 nucleotide sequence: TGTGCCAGTAGTAGTGGCGGAGGGAGGTTCACTGAAGCTTTCTTT. Its translation: CASSSGGGRFTEAFF.

The chain recombines TRBV5-4 with TRBJ2-3, with D uncertain. The germline V gene encodes CDR1 SGHNT and CDR2 YYREEE (reference sequence). Trimming pared 1 base from V and 0 bases from J, leaving 9 bases between. CDR3 length: 15 amino acids. CDR3 sequence reads: CASSLTVSSTDTQYF. CDR3 nucleotides: TGTGCCAGCAGCTTGACAGTCTCTAGCACAGATACGCAGTATTTT.

This sequence joins TRBV25-1 and TRBJ1-2, with D unclear. This CDR3 comprises 14 residues. Between the trimmed V and J ends, which lost 1 base and 4 bases, there was a span of 10 bases. CDR1 and CDR2 (germline): MGHDK, SYGVNS. CDR3 coding DNA: TGTGCCAGCAGTGAATTTCAGGAAAGCTATGGCTACACCTTC. Its protein product is CASSEFQESYGYTF.

This chain links TRBV19 with TRBJ2-7; the match to TRBD1 covers 9 bases. The CDR3 totals 16 residues. Germline values: CDR1 LNHDA, CDR2 SQIVND (reference sequence). Germline trimming cut 5 bases from V and 0 bases from J; bases unmatched to any gene: 8. The CDR3 protein is CASSHLEGQGSYEQYF. CDR3 coding DNA: TGTGCCAGTAGTCATTTGGAGGGACAGGGCTCCTACGAGCAGTACTTC.

The chain uses TRBV7-9 and TRBJ1-1; D uncertain. Trimming left V 6 bases short and J 10 bases short, with 12 bases between. The CDR3 extends over 11 amino acids. The germline gives CDR1 SEHNR, CDR2 FQNEAQ (reference sequence). As DNA, the CDR3 is TGTGCCAGCAGTCTGGGGTCTGGAGCTTTCTTT. This sequence encodes CASSLGSGAFF. The full variable domain, with the rest looked up from reference TRBV7-9 and TRBJ1-1, is DTGVSQNPRHKITKRGQNVTFRCDPISEHNRLYWYRQTLGQGPEFLTYFQNEAQLEKSRLLSDRFSAERPKGSFSTLEIQRTEQGDSAMYLCASSLGSGAFFGQGTRLTVV.

This clonotype was counted only a few times. The chain links TRBV7-2 to TRBJ2-2; maybe TRBD2 (6 bases). The CDR3 totals 14 residues. V lost 1 base and J 7 bases, leaving 10 bases between the germline ends. CDR1 and CDR2 from the germline V gene are SGHTA and FQGNSA. The CDR3 bases are TGTGCCAGCAGCTTAGGAGGGGAGGTCGGGGAGCTGTTTTTT. This sequence encodes CASSLGGEVGELFF. The full variable domain, its missing parts supplied by reference TRBV7-2 and TRBJ2-2, is GAGVSQSPSNKVTEKGKDVELRCDPISGHTALYWYRQSLGQGLEFLIYFQGNSAPDKSGLPSDRFSAERTGGSVSTLTIQRTQQEDSAVYLCASSLGGEVGELFFGEGSRLTVL.

This rearrangement joins TRBV12-3 or TRBV12-4 to TRBJ2-3, with unresolved D. V dropped 7 bases and J dropped 0 bases, with 8 bases sitting between them. The CDR3 extends over 13 amino acids. CDR3 nucleotides: TGTGCCAGCAATCCCCCTAGCACAGATACGCAGTATTTT. Translation gives CASNPPSTDTQYF.

The V and J genes are TRBV7-2 and TRBJ2-7; 12 bases map to TRBD2. This CDR3 contains 17 residues. V lost 1 base, J lost 1 base, and 5 bases stayed unmatched. Germline CDR1 is SGHTA and CDR2 is FQGNSA. DNA of the CDR3: TGTGCCAGCAGCTTAGTGGGTACTAGCGGGGGGTCCTACGAGCAGTACTTC. Its protein product is CASSLVGTSGGSYEQYF.